The 19 T cell receptor beta chains below were found in one sample sequenced in a study of identical twins (dated by TCRdb to the mid-2010s). The library was made by 5' RACE. The sequencer listed for this sample is Illumina HiSeq 2000. TCRdb reprocessing: public reads trimmed at Q25 with fastp, clones called with MiXCR, in-frame beta chains kept. Rows matching on CDR3 protein sequence are summarized as one entry with the most common DNA and genes. For this sample the table gives fewer than 900,000 distinct CDR3 sequences, of which 18% were detected only once. In total, the top ten clones hold less than 15% of the sample. This same sample was also part of a study on T cells expressing NK-cell markers.

Sequenced sample: PBMCs. The receptors originated from a woman between 18 and 29 years old in good health.

V and J are TRBV7-6 and TRBJ2-1; perhaps TRBD2 as D (7 bases). The CDR3 runs 15 residues. Trimming removed 5 bases at V and 5 bases at J, with 16 bases between. Germline CDR1 and CDR2: SGHVS and FNYEAQ. CDR3 sequence reads: CASSPGGRKDNEQFF. CDR3 DNA sequence: TGTGCCAGCAGCCCCGGGGGGCGTAAGGACAATGAGCAGTTCTTC.

The V call is TRBV20-1, the J call TRBJ2-2, with D uncertain. V dropped 0 bases and J dropped 4 bases, with 6 bases sitting between them. Per germline, CDR1 DFQATT and CDR2 SNEGSKA (reference sequence). CDR3 length: 13 amino acids. CDR3 in DNA: TGCAGTGCTAGAGATGTAGGCACCGGGGAGCTGTTTTTT. This encodes CSARDVGTGELFF.

This clonotype came up a few times. The chain combines TRBV20-1 with TRBJ2-5; no definite D call. The length of the CDR3 is 12 residues. The V gene lost 7 bases and the J gene lost 4 bases, with 13 bases spanning the gap. Germline CDR1 is DFQATT and CDR2 is SNEGSKA (reference sequence). This CDR3 reads CSGLRAPETQYF. The CDR3, as DNA: TGCAGTGGGCTACGGGCCCCAGAGACCCAGTACTTC.

V and J are TRBV6-1 and TRBJ2-3; D unclear. CDR1 MNHNS and CDR2 SASEGT come from the germline V gene. The V and J ends lost 3 bases and 2 bases respectively, with 9 bases between them. The CDR3 runs to 14 residues. The CDR3 sequence: CASSDGIFTDTQYF. The CDR3 DNA sequence: TGTGCCAGCAGTGACGGTATCTTCACAGATACGCAGTATTTT.

The CDR3 DNA sequence: TGTGCCAGCAGCCTCGGGAAAACTGAAGCTTTCTTT. It is translated as CASSLGKTEAFF. This sequence joins TRBV6-5 and TRBJ1-1, with D uncertain. Germline values: CDR1 MNHEY, CDR2 SVGAGI. The CDR3 covers 12 residues. Trimming removed 6 bases at V and 5 bases at J, with 10 bases between.

CDR3: CASSIGGRSYNEQFF. CDR3 nucleotide sequence: TGTGCCAGTAGTATAGGAGGACGTTCCTACAATGAGCAGTTCTTC. The V call is TRBV19, the J call TRBJ2-1; D is ambiguous. The CDR3 totals 15 residues. V was clipped by 1 base and J by 1 base, with 8 bases between them. The germline CDR1 and CDR2 sequences are LNHDA and SQIVND (reference sequence).

This clonotype was seen more than once but under ten times. The V gene is TRBV27, the J gene TRBJ2-1, with TRBD2 as a possible D gene (5 bases). Germline V lookup: CDR1 MNHEY, CDR2 SMNVEV (reference sequence). The CDR3 totals 15 residues. Trimming took off 3 bases at V and 1 base at J, with 10 bases between the two ends. CDR3 region: CASSFAGVSYNEQFF. CDR3 nucleotide sequence: TGTGCCAGCAGTTTTGCCGGGGTTTCCTACAATGAGCAGTTCTTC.

The genes are TRBV10-3 and TRBJ1-6; 8 nucleotides align to TRBD1. This CDR3 comprises 14 residues. V was pared by 5 bases and J by 7 bases, with 4 bases of the junction left unmatched. Germline CDR1 reads ENHRY; CDR2 reads SYGVKD. The CDR3 region has the DNA TGTGCCATCAGTCAGACAGGGGACAATTCACCCCTCCACTTT. Its translation is CAISQTGDNSPLHF.

The sample holds a few counts of this clonotype. The genes are TRBV5-1 and TRBJ2-1; D ambiguous. Germline values: CDR1 SGHRS, CDR2 YFSETQ. V was shortened by 4 bases and J by 0 bases, with 17 bases between the two germline ends. This CDR3 has 17 residues. CDR3 region: CASSPPGGVSSYNEQFF. The CDR3 coding sequence is TGCGCCAGCAGCCCCCCCGGCGGAGTAAGCTCCTACAATGAGCAGTTCTTC.

The sample holds a few counts of this clonotype. V and J are TRBV6-5 and TRBJ2-4; 8 bases agree with TRBD2. Trimming at V came to 4 bases and at J to 1 base, leaving 3 bases not matched to a gene. Germline V gene sequence: CDR1 MNHEY, CDR2 SVGAGI. The CDR3 consists of 15 residues. In DNA form, the CDR3 reads TGTGCCAGCAGTTTTGGACTAGCTGCCAAAAACATTCAGTACTTC. Amino acid sequence: CASSFGLAAKNIQYF.

The chain couples TRBV9 to TRBJ1-2; D is unclear. The V end lost 0 bases, the J end lost 6 bases, and 9 bases lay between the germline ends. This CDR3 is built from 13 residues. The germline gives CDR1 SGDLS, CDR2 YYNGEE. The CDR3 loop is CASSVGRRDGYTF. The CDR3 DNA follows: TGTGCCAGCAGCGTAGGGAGGCGTGATGGCTACACCTTC.

A few counts support this clonotype. The rearrangement joins TRBV20-1 to TRBJ2-2; a weak D match, TRBD1 (6 bases). The V and J ends lost 4 bases and 1 base respectively, with 7 bases between them. The germline V gene has CDR1 DFQATT and CDR2 SNEGSKA (reference sequence). The CDR3 contains 13 residues. The CDR3, as DNA: TGCAGTGCTATGGACAGGAACACCGGGGAGCTGTTTTTT. It translates to CSAMDRNTGELFF.

The chain employs TRBV20-1 and TRBJ2-7; D is unclear. CDR1 and CDR2 (germline): DFQATT, SNEGSKA (reference sequence). Trimming left V 0 bases short and J 6 bases short, with 21 bases between. CDR3 length: 16 residues. The CDR3 loop is CSARDKSILSRGEQYF. In DNA, the CDR3 is TGCAGTGCTAGAGATAAGAGTATCCTCTCGAGAGGCGAGCAGTACTTC.

The chain couples TRBV5-1 to TRBJ2-7; no firm D call. V lost 4 bases, J lost 6 bases, and 11 bases lay in between. The CDR3 has 12 residues. Per the germline V gene, CDR1 is SGHRS and CDR2 is YFSETQ. The chain's CDR3 is CASSDTASEQYF. The CDR3 DNA sequence: TGCGCCAGCAGCGATACGGCGTCCGAGCAGTACTTC.

The chain carries TRBV9 and TRBJ2-2; no clear D. The CDR3 is made up of 16 amino acids. Germline V CDR1 and CDR2: SGDLS, YYNGEE. The ends were cut back, 4 bases at V and 0 bases at J, with 13 bases in the middle. CDR3 sequence (DNA): TGTGCCAGCAGCTCTCCCCTGCTCCCGAACACCGGGGAGCTGTTTTTT. As protein: CASSSPLLPNTGELFF.

The CDR3 is CASSDGPTSSYNEQFF. The CDR3 region has the DNA TGTGCCAGCAGCGATGGCCCGACATCCTCCTACAATGAGCAGTTCTTC. The rearrangement links TRBV9 to TRBJ2-1; D gene unclear. V lost 3 bases to trimming and J lost 0 bases, with 13 bases between them. CDR1 is SGDLS and CDR2 is YYNGEE in the germline V gene. The CDR3 loop spans 16 amino acids.

This clonotype has a handful of counts. This chain connects TRBV20-1 to TRBJ2-3; D call uncertain. Germline CDR1 reads DFQATT; CDR2 reads SNEGSKA (reference sequence). V was pared by 6 bases and J by 0 bases, with 10 bases between. This CDR3 is built from 13 residues. CDR3 nucleotide sequence: TGCAGTGCCACCCCTGGAAGCACAGATACGCAGTATTTT. It translates to CSATPGSTDTQYF.

V is TRBV10-2 and J is TRBJ2-1, with D unresolved. There are 11 residues in the CDR3. Per the germline V gene, CDR1 is WSHSY and CDR2 is SAAADI. Trimming pared 7 bases from V and 8 bases from J, leaving 9 bases between. CDR3: CASTKSYEQFF. Written as DNA, the CDR3 is TGCGCCAGCACTAAAAGTTATGAGCAGTTCTTC.

This clonotype was counted only a few times. The DNA of the CDR3 is TGTGCCAGCAGGGGGACAGGGGGTGACAATCAGCCCCAGCATTTT. This sequence encodes CASRGTGGDNQPQHF. The chain links TRBV2 to TRBJ1-5; 11 bases match TRBD1. V lost 6 bases, J lost 3 bases, and 4 bases stayed unmatched. Germline V gives CDR1 SNHLY, CDR2 FYNNEI. This CDR3 has 15 residues.